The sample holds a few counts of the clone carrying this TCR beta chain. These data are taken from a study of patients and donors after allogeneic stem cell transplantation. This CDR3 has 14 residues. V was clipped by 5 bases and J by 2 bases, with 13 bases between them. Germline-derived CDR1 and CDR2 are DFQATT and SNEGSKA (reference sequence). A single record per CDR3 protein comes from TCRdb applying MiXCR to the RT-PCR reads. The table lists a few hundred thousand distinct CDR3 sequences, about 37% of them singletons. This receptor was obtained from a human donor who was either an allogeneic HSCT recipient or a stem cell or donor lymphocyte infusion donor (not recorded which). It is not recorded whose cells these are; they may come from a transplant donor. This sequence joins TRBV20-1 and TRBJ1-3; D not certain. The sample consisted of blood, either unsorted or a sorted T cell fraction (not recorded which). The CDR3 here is CSALTRKTGNTIYF. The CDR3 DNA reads TGCAGTGCTTTAACACGGAAAACTGGAAACACCATATATTTT.